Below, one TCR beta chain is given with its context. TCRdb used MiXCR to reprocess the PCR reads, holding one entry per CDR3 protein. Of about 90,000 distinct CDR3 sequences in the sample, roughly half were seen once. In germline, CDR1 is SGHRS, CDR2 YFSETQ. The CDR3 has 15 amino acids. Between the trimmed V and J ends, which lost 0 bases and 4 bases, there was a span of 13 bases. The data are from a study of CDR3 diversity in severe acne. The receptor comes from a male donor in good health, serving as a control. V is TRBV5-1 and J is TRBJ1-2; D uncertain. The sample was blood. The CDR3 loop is CASSLVAGSIYGYTF. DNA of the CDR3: TGCGCCAGCAGCTTGGTGGCCGGATCTATCTATGGCTACACCTTC.